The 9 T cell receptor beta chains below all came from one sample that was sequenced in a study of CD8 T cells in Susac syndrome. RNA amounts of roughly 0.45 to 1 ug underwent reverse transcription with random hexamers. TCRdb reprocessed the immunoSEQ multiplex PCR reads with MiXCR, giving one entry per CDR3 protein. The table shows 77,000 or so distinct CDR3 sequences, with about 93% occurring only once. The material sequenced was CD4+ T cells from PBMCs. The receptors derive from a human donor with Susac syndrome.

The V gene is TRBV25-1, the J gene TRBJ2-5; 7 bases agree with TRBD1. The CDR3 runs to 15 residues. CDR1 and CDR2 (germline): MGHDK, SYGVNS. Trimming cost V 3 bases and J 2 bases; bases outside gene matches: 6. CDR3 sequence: CASSDPRGPQETQYF. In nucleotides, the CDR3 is TGTGCCAGCAGTGATCCGAGGGGGCCTCAAGAGACCCAGTACTTC.

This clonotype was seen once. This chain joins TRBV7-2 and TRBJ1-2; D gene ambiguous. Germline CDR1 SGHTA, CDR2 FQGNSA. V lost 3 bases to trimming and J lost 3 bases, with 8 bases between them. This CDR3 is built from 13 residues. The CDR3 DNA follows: TGTGCCAGCAGCTTCCCCCCTTACTATGGCTACACCTTC. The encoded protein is CASSFPPYYGYTF.

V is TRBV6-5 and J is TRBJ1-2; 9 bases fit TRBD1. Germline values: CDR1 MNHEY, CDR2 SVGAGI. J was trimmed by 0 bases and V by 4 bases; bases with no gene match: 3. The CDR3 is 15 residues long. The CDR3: CASSWTGETNYGYTF. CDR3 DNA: TGTGCCAGCAGTTGGACAGGGGAGACTAACTATGGCTACACCTTC.

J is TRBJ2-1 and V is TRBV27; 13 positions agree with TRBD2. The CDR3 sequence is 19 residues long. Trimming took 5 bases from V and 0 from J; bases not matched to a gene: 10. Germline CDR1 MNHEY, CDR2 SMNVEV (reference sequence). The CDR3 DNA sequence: TGTGCCAGCAGTACTTTGGGACTAGCGGGAATGAGCTCCTACAATGAGCAGTTCTTC. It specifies CASSTLGLAGMSSYNEQFF.

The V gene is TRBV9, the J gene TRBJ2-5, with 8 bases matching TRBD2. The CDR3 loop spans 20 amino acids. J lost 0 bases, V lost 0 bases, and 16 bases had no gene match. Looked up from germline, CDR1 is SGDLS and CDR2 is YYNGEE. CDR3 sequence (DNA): TGTGCCAGCAGCGTAGCGAAGGGTGGCTCCTCGGGGGGGTACCAAGAGACCCAGTACTTC. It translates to CASSVAKGGSSGGYQETQYF.

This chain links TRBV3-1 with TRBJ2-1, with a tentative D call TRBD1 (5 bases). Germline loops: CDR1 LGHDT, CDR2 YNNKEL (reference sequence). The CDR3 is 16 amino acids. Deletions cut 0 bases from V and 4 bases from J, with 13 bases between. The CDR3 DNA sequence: TGTGCCAGCAGCCAAGAAGGGGCTATAGGTTACAATGAGCAGTTCTTC. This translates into CASSQEGAIGYNEQFF.

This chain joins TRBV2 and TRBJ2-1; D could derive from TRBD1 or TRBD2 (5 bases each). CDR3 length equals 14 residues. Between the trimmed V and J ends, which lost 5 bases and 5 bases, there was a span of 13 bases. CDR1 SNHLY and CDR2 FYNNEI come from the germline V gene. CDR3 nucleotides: TGTGCCAGCAGTTCCGGGACCCGAAACAATGAGCAGTTCTTC. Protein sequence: CASSSGTRNNEQFF.

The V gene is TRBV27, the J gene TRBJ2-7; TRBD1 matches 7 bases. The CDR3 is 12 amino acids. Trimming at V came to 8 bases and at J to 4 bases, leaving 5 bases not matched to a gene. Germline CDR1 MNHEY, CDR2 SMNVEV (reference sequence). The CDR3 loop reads CASGPGQYEQYF. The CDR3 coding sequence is TGTGCCAGCGGGCCGGGACAGTACGAGCAGTACTTC.

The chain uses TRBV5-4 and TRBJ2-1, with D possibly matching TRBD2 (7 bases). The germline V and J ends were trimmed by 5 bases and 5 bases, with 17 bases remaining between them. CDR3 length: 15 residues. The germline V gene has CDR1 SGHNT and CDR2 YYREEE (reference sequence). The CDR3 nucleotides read TGTGCCAGCAGAACGGGGGGCGCACTTGACAATGAGCAGTTCTTC. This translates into CASRTGGALDNEQFF.